One and the same sample provided the 25 T cell receptor beta chains below, sequenced in a study of T cell changes during pregnancy in multiple sclerosis. Assay: immunoSEQ multiplex PCR; the TCRdb copy retains only in-frame clones and omits some. The table has approximately 44,000 clones, approximately 90% seen once. Sequenced material: CD8+ T cells from peripheral blood mononuclear cells, taken in the third trimester of pregnancy. These receptor sequences come from a female donor with multiple sclerosis, enrolled in a pregnancy study.

The V gene is TRBV7-8, the J gene TRBJ1-4; 8 bases align to TRBD1. The CDR3 runs to 14 residues. In germline, CDR1 is SGHVS, CDR2 FQNEAQ. With V trimmed by 4 bases and J by 6 bases, 4 bases remained unmatched. Here the CDR3 reads CASSYDRGDEKLFF. CDR3 DNA: TGTGCCAGCAGCTACGACAGGGGAGATGAAAAACTGTTTTTT.

This chain uses TRBV5-1 with TRBJ1-1; TRBD1 agrees at 8 bases. This CDR3 is built from 13 residues. Germline lookup yields CDR1 SGHRS and CDR2 YFSETQ. The J segment lost 4 bases and the V segment lost 4 bases, leaving 3 bases of the junction unmatched. The CDR3 bases are TGCGCCAGCAGCCCCGGACAGGGCACTGAAGCTTTCTTT. Translation gives CASSPGQGTEAFF.

The chain employs TRBV27 and TRBJ2-7, with 8 nucleotides matching TRBD1. V shed 1 base, J shed 7 bases, and the junction held 9 bases outside the gene matches. The CDR3 totals 15 residues. From germline, CDR1 is MNHEY and CDR2 SMNVEV (reference sequence). CDR3 coding DNA: TGTGCCAGCAGTTTATTGGGCGACAGGGGAAGGGAGCAGTACTTC. Translating it yields CASSLLGDRGREQYF.

The chain combines TRBV13 with TRBJ2-1; 13 bases agree with TRBD2. From germline, CDR1 is PRHDT and CDR2 FYEKMQ (reference sequence). The V gene end was trimmed by 6 bases and the J gene end by 6 bases; junction bases not matched to a gene: 8. This CDR3 has 16 residues. CDR3 sequence reads: CASRSTTSGGGNEQFF. The CDR3 DNA is TGTGCCAGCAGATCTACTACTAGCGGGGGGGGCAATGAGCAGTTCTTC.

The chain carries TRBV19 and TRBJ2-2; 10 bases line up with TRBD1. The germline V gene encodes CDR1 LNHDA and CDR2 SQIVND (reference sequence). V dropped 8 bases and J dropped 7; count of bases not matched to a gene: 22. CDR3 length: 19 amino acids. This CDR3 reads CASLPWETGGGWRSGELFF. The CDR3 nucleotides are TGTGCCAGTCTGCCTTGGGAGACAGGGGGCGGTTGGAGAAGCGGGGAGCTGTTTTTT.

The rearrangement joins TRBV6-1 to TRBJ1-2; D is unresolved. The CDR3 totals 15 residues. V lost 6 bases and J 1 base, leaving 15 bases between the germline ends. The germline V gene has CDR1 MNHNS and CDR2 SASEGT. The CDR3 DNA sequence: TGTGCCAGCAGCTGGGGTTCGGAGGATAACTATGGCTACACCTTC. Translated, it gives CASSWGSEDNYGYTF.

The J gene is TRBJ2-7, the V gene TRBV28; no reliable D call. CDR3 length: 12 amino acids. Germline lookup yields CDR1 MDHEN and CDR2 SYDVKM. Trimming stripped 3 bases from V and 4 bases from J, with 7 bases between. The CDR3 DNA reads TGTGCCAGCAGTTTTTCGCGGTACGAGCAGTACTTC. It yields the protein CASSFSRYEQYF.

V and J are TRBV11-2 and TRBJ1-1; no firm D call. With 0 bases removed from V and 4 bases from J, the gap between germline ends came to 6 bases. There are 13 residues in the CDR3. Germline assignment: CDR1 SGHAT and CDR2 FQNNGV. CDR3 bases: TGTGCCAGCAGCTTAGATCGGGGCACTGAAGCTTTCTTT. Translating it yields CASSLDRGTEAFF.

This rearrangement joins TRBV7-3 to TRBJ2-4; a weak D match, TRBD1 (6 bases). Germline CDR1 reads SGHTA; CDR2 reads FQGTGA. The CDR3 consists of 16 residues. The V end lost 1 base, the J end lost 8 bases, and 18 bases lay between the germline ends. The chain's CDR3 is CASSLKTGGMGDIQYF. CDR3 coding DNA: TGTGCCAGCAGCTTAAAGACAGGTGGAATGGGGGACATTCAGTACTTC.

This chain joins TRBV5-6 and TRBJ2-3; 7 nucleotides agree with TRBD1. Germline loops: CDR1 SGHDT, CDR2 YYEEEE. The CDR3 loop spans 15 amino acids. Germline trimming cut 1 base from V and 4 bases from J; bases unmatched to any gene: 6. The CDR3 sequence: CASSLRTGVSDTQYF. In DNA form, the CDR3 reads TGTGCCAGCAGCTTGAGGACAGGAGTATCAGATACGCAGTATTTT. Looking up the rest from reference TRBV5-6 and TRBJ2-3 gives the full variable domain: DAGVTQSPTHLIKTRGQQVTLRCSPKSGHDTVSWYQQALGQGPQFIFQYYEEEERQRGNFPDRFSGHQFPNYSSELNVNALLLGDSALYLCASSLRTGVSDTQYFGPGTRLTVL.

V and J are TRBV23-1 and TRBJ1-5; tentatively, D is TRBD1 (5 bases). TRBV23-1 is treated as an ORF (open reading frame) with a function not yet certain. Trimming left V 9 bases short and J 3 bases short, with 18 bases between. The CDR3 consists of 15 residues. The CDR3 region has the DNA TGCGCCAGGCCGTCTTGGGGCAGACTCAATCAGCCCCAGCATTTT. Its translation: CARPSWGRLNQPQHF.

The chain recombines TRBV4-3 with TRBJ2-7; 7 positions agree with TRBD2. Looked up from germline, CDR1 is LGHNA and CDR2 is YSLEER. J lost 2 bases, V lost 0 bases, and 10 bases had no gene match. The CDR3 runs 17 residues. CDR3 sequence: CASSQEVLAGATYEQYF. DNA for the CDR3: TGCGCCAGCAGCCAAGAGGTGCTGGCGGGAGCGACCTACGAGCAGTACTTC.

This chain uses TRBV7-9 with TRBJ1-2; D might be TRBD1 (6 bases). CDR1 and CDR2 from the germline V gene are SEHNR and FQNEAQ (reference sequence). The V and J ends lost 4 bases and 7 bases respectively, with 19 bases between them. CDR3 length: 15 residues. The CDR3 region is CASSSWTVAPGGYTF. In DNA, the CDR3 is TGTGCCAGCAGCTCCTGGACAGTGGCCCCGGGTGGCTACACCTTC.

V gene TRBV7-9 combines with J gene TRBJ2-3; 7 nucleotides agree with TRBD1. The CDR3 totals 15 residues. Germline CDR1 reads SEHNR; CDR2 reads FQNEAQ (reference sequence). V lost 5 bases, J lost 5 bases, and 10 bases stayed unmatched. CDR3: CASSPDRSEGDTQYF. The CDR3 DNA is TGTGCCAGCAGCCCGGACAGGTCCGAAGGAGATACGCAGTATTTT.

The rearrangement uses TRBV4-3 and TRBJ2-1; the D gene is possibly TRBD1 (6 bases). Germline CDR1 reads LGHNA; CDR2 reads YSLEER. The ends were cut back, 1 base at V and 6 bases at J, with 13 bases in the middle. The CDR3 sequence is 15 residues long. This CDR3 reads CASSQVVRGTNEQFF. As DNA, the CDR3 is TGCGCCAGCAGCCAAGTAGTCAGGGGAACCAATGAGCAGTTCTTC.

This chain connects TRBV9 to TRBJ2-2; 8 nucleotides match TRBD1. Per the germline V gene, CDR1 is SGDLS and CDR2 is YYNGEE. J lost 5 bases, V lost 4 bases, and 7 bases had no gene match. The CDR3 totals 15 residues. In nucleotides, the CDR3 is TGTGCCAGCAGCTTAGAGACAGGGGCAACCGGGGAGCTGTTTTTT. Amino acid sequence: CASSLETGATGELFF.

This sequence joins TRBV4-3 and TRBJ1-5; D not certain. The CDR3 sequence is 17 residues long. Trimming removed 0 bases from V and 0 bases from J, with 12 bases in between. Germline CDR1 reads LGHNA; CDR2 reads YSLEER. The CDR3 region has the DNA TGCGCCAGCAGCCAAGATCGGAGAGACCTTAGCAATCAGCCCCAGCATTTT. This codes for CASSQDRRDLSNQPQHF.

The chain combines TRBV2 with TRBJ2-7; 7 bases agree with TRBD1. Germline CDR1 SNHLY, CDR2 FYNNEI. Trimming took 7 bases from V and 4 from J; bases not matched to a gene: 1. This CDR3 is built from 11 residues. As DNA, the CDR3 is TGTGCCAGCACCAGGGGGTACGAGCAGTACTTC. This translates into CASTRGYEQYF.

The chain carries TRBV7-2 and TRBJ2-7; 10 bases match TRBD2. The CDR3 covers 16 residues. V trimming: 2 bases; J trimming: 4 bases; junction bases outside the gene matches: 8. From germline, CDR1 is SGHTA and CDR2 FQGNSA. CDR3 nucleotide sequence: TGTGCCAGCAGCTTATCTACGAGCGGGGGGGGATACGAGCAGTACTTC. It is translated as CASSLSTSGGGYEQYF.

Only one count was recorded for this clone. This chain connects TRBV15 to TRBJ2-5; 9 bases line up with TRBD2. Losses at the gene ends were 5 bases for V and 5 bases for J; bases not matched to a gene: 9. The CDR3 length is 15 residues. Germline-derived CDR1 and CDR2 are LNHNV and YYDKDF (reference sequence). This CDR3 reads CATSGYSGSGETQYF. In DNA form, the CDR3 reads TGTGCCACCAGCGGCTATAGCGGGAGTGGGGAGACCCAGTACTTC.

The rearrangement uses TRBV27 and TRBJ1-5; D call uncertain. The germline CDR1 and CDR2 sequences are MNHEY and SMNVEV (reference sequence). Trimming shortened V by 3 bases and J by 3 bases, and 6 bases separated the two germline ends. The CDR3 length is 13 residues. The CDR3 nucleotides read TGTGCCAGCAGTTTGACTACCAATCAGCCCCAGCATTTT. It translates to CASSLTTNQPQHF.

The chain recombines TRBV7-8 with TRBJ1-5; the D gene is possibly TRBD1 (5 bases). The CDR3 covers 17 residues. Deletions cut 6 bases from V and 2 bases from J, with 20 bases between. From germline, CDR1 is SGHVS and CDR2 FQNEAQ. For the CDR3, the DNA is TGTGCCAGCAGGTCCTCAGGGCCGGGGGATGGCAATCAGCCCCAGCATTTT. Its translation: CASRSSGPGDGNQPQHF.

The chain combines TRBV19 with TRBJ1-1; D remains ambiguous. The germline V gene has CDR1 LNHDA and CDR2 SQIVND (reference sequence). The CDR3 is 14 amino acids. The V gene lost 1 base and the J gene lost 0 bases, with 6 bases spanning the gap. CDR3 coding DNA: TGTGCCAGTAGTATAGGAGTCTTGAACACTGAAGCTTTCTTT. Its translation: CASSIGVLNTEAFF.

The gene calls are TRBV7-8 and TRBJ2-1, with 13 bases fitting TRBD2. Germline trimming cut 0 bases from V and 8 bases from J; bases unmatched to any gene: 7. Germline V gene lookup returns CDR1 SGHVS and CDR2 FQNEAQ. This CDR3 has 17 amino acids. The CDR3 loop is CASSLAAGTSGKDEQFF. The CDR3 DNA reads TGTGCCAGCAGCTTAGCTGCTGGGACTAGCGGGAAGGATGAGCAGTTCTTC.

The genes are TRBV23-1 and TRBJ1-5; D gene uncertain. TRBV23-1 belongs to the ORF category, with a function that is uncertain. Trimming took off 0 bases at V and 1 base at J, with 13 bases between the two ends. The CDR3 runs 17 residues. The chain's CDR3 is CASSQSSAGKSNQPQHF. The CDR3 bases are TGCGCCAGCAGTCAATCGTCGGCGGGGAAAAGCAATCAGCCCCAGCATTTT.